These T cell receptor beta chains were read from a single sample in a study of beta chain features in type 1 diabetes. Sequenced by immunoSEQ multiplex PCR; TCRdb stores in-frame clones only, minus some. The data hold about 660,000 clones, with around 15% observed a single time. Sequenced material: naive CD4+ T cells from blood. The receptors stem from a man younger than 35 with type 1 diabetes. Both conserved end residues are part of each CDR3. D genes are given only for firm matches. The size field is filled for only some rows; it gives once, few, many or a size class.

j_gene	abundance	d_gene	v_gene	CDR3nt	CDR3aa
TRBJ1-5	-	-	TRBV7-9	TGTGCCAGCAGCTTAGCAGGGAAAGGGAGCAATCAGCCCCAGCATTTT	CASSLAGKGSNQPQHF
TRBJ2-2	-	TRBD1	TRBV5-4	TGTGCCAGCAGCTTGGCGCCGGACAGGGTTGCGACCGGGGAGCTGTTTTTT	CASSLAPDRVATGELFF
TRBJ2-1	-	-	TRBV19	TGTGCCAGTAGTATCTCCGACAGTAGCTCCTACAATGAGCAGTTCTTC	CASSISDSSSYNEQFF
TRBJ1-5	-	-	TRBV15	TGTGCCACCAGCATACTAACAGGGTTGAGGGGCAATCAGCCCCAGCATTTT	CATSILTGLRGNQPQHF
TRBJ2-1	-	-	TRBV7-2	TGTGCCAGCAGTAGTTTTCGGACAGTCAATGAGCAGTTCTTC	CASSSFRTVNEQFF
TRBJ2-7	few	-	TRBV2	TGTGCCAGCAGGATCGGGACATCCCGGGCTGGGGAGCAGTACTTC	CASRIGTSRAGEQYF
TRBJ2-7	-	-	TRBV28	TGTGCCAGCAGTTTGGTTCCTGGGGCCTACGAGCAGTACTTC	CASSLVPGAYEQYF
TRBJ2-7	-	TRBD2	TRBV7-2	TGTGCCAGCAGCCGCGGGGGGAGGGAAGACGAGCAGTACTTC	CASSRGGREDEQYF
TRBJ2-5	-	-	TRBV11-1	TGTGCCAGCAGCTCTAAGTTCTCACAGGGTCGGGAGACCCAGTACTTC	CASSSKFSQGRETQYF
TRBJ1-4	-	-	TRBV5-6	TGTGCCAGCAGTTTCGTGACGTACGGTAATGAAAAACTGTTTTTT	CASSFVTYGNEKLFF
TRBJ1-1	-	-	TRBV7-2	TGTGCCAGCAGCCCCGGACACGAGAACACTGAAGCTTTCTTT	CASSPGHENTEAFF
TRBJ2-1	-	-	TRBV4-2	TGTGCCAGCAGCCTAGCAGGGGCGGGGGCCAGCTCCTACAATGAGCAGTTCTTC	CASSLAGAGASSYNEQFF
TRBJ1-1	-	-	TRBV7-3	TGTGCCAGCAGCCTTGGGACCTTGACGGTGAACACTGAAGCTTTCTTT	CASSLGTLTVNTEAFF
TRBJ2-7	few	-	TRBV7-3	TGTGCCAGCAGCTTGGGGCAGGTCCTCTCCTACGAGCAGTACTTC	CASSLGQVLSYEQYF
TRBJ2-7	-	TRBD2	TRBV7-2	TGTGCCAGCAGCTTAGGAGCGGGGTGGTACTTC	CASSLGAGWYF
TRBJ2-7	few	TRBD1	TRBV30	TGTGCCTGGAGGGTCCAGGGGGCCTCCTACGAGCAGTACTTC	CAWRVQGASYEQYF
TRBJ1-2	-	-	TRBV9	TGTGCCAGCAGCGTAGAAACGGGGGCGACGAATGGCTACACCTTC	CASSVETGATNGYTF
TRBJ2-1	few	-	TRBV5-1	TGCGCCAGCAGCGAAGGGCCGGGGAATGAGCAGTTCTTC	CASSEGPGNEQFF
TRBJ1-2	-	-	TRBV6-5	TGTGCCAGCAGTGGTACGAGGCCTACTTATGGCTACACCTTC	CASSGTRPTYGYTF
TRBJ2-7	-	TRBD2	TRBV29-1	TGCAGCGTTGAAGGACTAGCGGGTGTTAGAGGCTACGAGCAGTACTTC	CSVEGLAGVRGYEQYF